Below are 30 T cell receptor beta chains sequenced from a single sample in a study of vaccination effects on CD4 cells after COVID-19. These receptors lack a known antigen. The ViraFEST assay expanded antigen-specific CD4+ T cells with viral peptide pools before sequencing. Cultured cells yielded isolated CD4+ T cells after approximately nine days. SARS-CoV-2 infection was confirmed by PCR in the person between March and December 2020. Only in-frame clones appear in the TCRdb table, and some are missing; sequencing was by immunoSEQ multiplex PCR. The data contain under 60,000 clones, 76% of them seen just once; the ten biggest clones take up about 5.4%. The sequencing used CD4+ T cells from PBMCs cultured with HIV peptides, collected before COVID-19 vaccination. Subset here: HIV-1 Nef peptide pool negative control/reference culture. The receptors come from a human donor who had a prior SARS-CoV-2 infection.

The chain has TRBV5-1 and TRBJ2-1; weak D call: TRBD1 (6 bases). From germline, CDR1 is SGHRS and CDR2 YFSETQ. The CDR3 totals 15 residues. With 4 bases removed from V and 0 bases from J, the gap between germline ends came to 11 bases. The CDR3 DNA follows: TGCGCCAGCAGCCCAGGGGTTCTCTCCTACAATGAGCAGTTCTTC. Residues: CASSPGVLSYNEQFF.

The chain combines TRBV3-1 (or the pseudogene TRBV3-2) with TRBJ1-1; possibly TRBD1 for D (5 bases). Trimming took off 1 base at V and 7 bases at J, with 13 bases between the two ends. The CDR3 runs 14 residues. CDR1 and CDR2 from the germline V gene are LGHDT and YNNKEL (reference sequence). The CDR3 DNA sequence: TGTGCCAGCAGCCAAGTCTATACAGGCGGTGAAGCTTTCTTT. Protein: CASSQVYTGGEAFF.

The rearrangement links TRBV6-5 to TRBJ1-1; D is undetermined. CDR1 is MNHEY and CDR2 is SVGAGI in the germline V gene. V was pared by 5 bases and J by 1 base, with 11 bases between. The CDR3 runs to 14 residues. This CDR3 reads CASSSVRPNTEAFF. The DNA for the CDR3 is TGTGCCAGCAGTAGCGTCAGGCCGAACACTGAAGCTTTCTTT.

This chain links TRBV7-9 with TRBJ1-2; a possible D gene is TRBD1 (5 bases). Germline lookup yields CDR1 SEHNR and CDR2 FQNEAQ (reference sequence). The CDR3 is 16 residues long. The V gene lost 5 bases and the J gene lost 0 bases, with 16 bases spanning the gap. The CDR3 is CASSPLGGGTNYGYTF. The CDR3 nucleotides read TGTGCCAGCAGCCCCCTGGGGGGGGGAACTAACTATGGCTACACCTTC.

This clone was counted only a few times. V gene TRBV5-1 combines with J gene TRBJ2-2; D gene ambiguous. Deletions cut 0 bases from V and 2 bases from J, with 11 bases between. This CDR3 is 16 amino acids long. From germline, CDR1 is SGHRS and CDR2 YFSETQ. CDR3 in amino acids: CASSLGVGSNTGELFF. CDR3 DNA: TGCGCCAGCAGCTTGGGCGTGGGATCCAACACCGGGGAGCTGTTTTTT.

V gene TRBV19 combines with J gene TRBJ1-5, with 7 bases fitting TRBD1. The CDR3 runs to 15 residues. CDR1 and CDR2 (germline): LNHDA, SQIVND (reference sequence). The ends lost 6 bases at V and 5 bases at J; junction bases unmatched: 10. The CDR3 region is CASSRQGWVDQPQHF. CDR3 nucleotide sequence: TGTGCCAGTAGCAGACAGGGCTGGGTAGATCAGCCCCAGCATTTT.

CDR3 residues: CASRDEQRGGDEQFF. The CDR3 DNA is TGTGCCAGCAGGGACGAACAGAGGGGAGGCGATGAGCAGTTCTTC. V and J are TRBV5-8 and TRBJ2-1; the D gene is possibly TRBD2 (6 bases). Germline-derived CDR1 and CDR2 are SGHTS and YDEGEE. The CDR3 is made up of 15 amino acids. V was pared by 5 bases and J by 8 bases, with 20 bases between.

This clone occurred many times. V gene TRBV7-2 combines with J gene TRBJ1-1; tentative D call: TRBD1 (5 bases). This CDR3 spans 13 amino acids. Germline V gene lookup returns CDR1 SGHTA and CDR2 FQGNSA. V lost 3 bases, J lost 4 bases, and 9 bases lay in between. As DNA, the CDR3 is TGTGCCAGCAGCTTCTGGACACGCACTGAAGCTTTCTTT. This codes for CASSFWTRTEAFF.

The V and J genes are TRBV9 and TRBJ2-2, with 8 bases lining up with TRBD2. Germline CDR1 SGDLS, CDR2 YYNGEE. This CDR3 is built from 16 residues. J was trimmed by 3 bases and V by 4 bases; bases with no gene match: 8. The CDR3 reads CASSPRAGEYTGELFF. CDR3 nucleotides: TGTGCCAGCAGCCCTCGAGCGGGGGAATACACCGGGGAGCTGTTTTTT. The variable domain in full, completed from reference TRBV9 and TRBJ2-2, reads DSGVTQTPKHLITATGQRVTLRCSPRSGDLSVYWYQQSLDQGLQFLIQYYNGEERAKGNILERFSAQQFPDLHSELNLSSLELGDSALYFCASSPRAGEYTGELFFGEGSRLTVL.

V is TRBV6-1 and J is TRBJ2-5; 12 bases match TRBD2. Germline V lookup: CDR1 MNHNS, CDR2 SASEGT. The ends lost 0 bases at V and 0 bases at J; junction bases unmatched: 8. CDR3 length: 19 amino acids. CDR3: CASSEALAGGPIYQETQYF. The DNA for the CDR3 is TGTGCCAGCAGTGAAGCGCTAGCGGGGGGGCCAATCTACCAAGAGACCCAGTACTTC.

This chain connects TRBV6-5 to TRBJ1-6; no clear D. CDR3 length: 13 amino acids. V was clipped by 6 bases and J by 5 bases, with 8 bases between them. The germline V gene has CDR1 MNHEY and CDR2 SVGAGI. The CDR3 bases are TGTGCCAGCAGGCGCCAGAATAATTCACCCCTCCACTTT. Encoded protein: CASRRQNNSPLHF.

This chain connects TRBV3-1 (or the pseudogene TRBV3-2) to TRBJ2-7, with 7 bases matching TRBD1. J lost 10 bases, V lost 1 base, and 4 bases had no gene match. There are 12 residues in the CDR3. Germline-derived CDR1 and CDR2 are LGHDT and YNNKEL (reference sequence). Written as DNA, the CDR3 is TGTGCCAGCAGCCAAGGACAGGGTGGTCAGTACTTC. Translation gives CASSQGQGGQYF.

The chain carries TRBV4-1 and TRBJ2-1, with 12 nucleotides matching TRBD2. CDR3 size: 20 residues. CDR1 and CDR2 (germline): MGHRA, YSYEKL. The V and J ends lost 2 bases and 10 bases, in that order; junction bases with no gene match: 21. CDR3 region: CASSQFYSPSGRALGSEQFF. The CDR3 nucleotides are TGCGCCAGCAGCCAATTTTACTCTCCTAGCGGGAGGGCCTTGGGATCCGAGCAGTTCTTC.

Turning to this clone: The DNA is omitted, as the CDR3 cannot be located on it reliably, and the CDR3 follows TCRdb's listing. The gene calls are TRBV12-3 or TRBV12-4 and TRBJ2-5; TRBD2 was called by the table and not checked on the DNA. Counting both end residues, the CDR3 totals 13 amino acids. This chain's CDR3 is CASSSSGEETQYF.

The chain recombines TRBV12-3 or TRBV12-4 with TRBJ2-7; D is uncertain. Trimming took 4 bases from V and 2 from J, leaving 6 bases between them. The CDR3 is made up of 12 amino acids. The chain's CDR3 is CASSSGPYEQYF. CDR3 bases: TGTGCCAGCAGTTCTGGACCCTACGAGCAGTACTTC.

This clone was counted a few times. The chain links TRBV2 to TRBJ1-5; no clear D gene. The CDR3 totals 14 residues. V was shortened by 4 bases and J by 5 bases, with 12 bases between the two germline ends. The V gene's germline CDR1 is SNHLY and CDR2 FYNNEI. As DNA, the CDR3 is TGTGCCAGCAGTGGGACGTCCGGGGATCAGCCCCAGCATTTT. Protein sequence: CASSGTSGDQPQHF.

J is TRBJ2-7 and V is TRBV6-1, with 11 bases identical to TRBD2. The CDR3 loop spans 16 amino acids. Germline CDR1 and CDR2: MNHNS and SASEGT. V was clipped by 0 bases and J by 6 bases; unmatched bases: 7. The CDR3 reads CASSEARLAGGLEQYF. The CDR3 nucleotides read TGTGCCAGCAGTGAAGCGCGCCTAGCGGGAGGTCTCGAGCAGTACTTC.

The CDR3 nucleotides are TGTGCCAGCAGTTACGGGCTAGCGGGAGTCGACATTCAGTACTTC. Amino acid sequence: CASSYGLAGVDIQYF. J is TRBJ2-4 and V is TRBV6-6, with 10 positions matching TRBD2. CDR1 and CDR2 from the germline V gene are MNHNY and SVGAGI (reference sequence). This CDR3 comprises 15 residues. V was pared by 2 bases and J by 8 bases, with 6 bases of the junction left unmatched.

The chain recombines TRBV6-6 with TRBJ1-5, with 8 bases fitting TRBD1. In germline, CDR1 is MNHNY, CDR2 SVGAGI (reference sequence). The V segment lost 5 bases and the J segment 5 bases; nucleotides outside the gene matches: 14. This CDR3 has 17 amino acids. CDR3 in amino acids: CASSLLPPGTGDQPQHF. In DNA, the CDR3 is TGTGCCAGCAGTCTGCTCCCACCCGGGACAGGAGATCAGCCCCAGCATTTT.

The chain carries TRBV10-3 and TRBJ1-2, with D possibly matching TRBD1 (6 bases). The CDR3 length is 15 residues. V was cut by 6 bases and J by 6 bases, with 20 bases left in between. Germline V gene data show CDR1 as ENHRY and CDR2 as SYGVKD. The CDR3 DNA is TGTGCCATCAGGTCCCCCGGGGGCGCAACCAATGGCTACACCTTC. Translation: CAIRSPGGATNGYTF.

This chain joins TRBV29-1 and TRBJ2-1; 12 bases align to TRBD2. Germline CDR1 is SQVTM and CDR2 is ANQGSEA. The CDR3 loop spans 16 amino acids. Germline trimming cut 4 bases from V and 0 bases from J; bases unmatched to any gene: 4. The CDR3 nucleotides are TGCAGCGTTGCCGTGACTAGCGGGAGCTCCTACAATGAGCAGTTCTTC. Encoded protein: CSVAVTSGSSYNEQFF.

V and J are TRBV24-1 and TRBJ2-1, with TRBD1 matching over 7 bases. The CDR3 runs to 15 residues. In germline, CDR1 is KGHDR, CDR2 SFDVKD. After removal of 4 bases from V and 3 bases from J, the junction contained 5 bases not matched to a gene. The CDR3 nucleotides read TGTGCCACCAGTGAGTCAGGGGGATACTACAATGAGCAGTTCTTC. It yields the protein CATSESGGYYNEQFF.

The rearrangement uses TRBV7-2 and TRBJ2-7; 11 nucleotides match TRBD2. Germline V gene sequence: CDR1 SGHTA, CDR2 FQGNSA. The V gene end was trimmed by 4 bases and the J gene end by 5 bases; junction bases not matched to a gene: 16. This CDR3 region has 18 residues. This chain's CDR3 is CASSSPPGLAAGKNEQYF. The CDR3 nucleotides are TGTGCCAGCAGCTCGCCACCGGGACTAGCGGCGGGCAAGAACGAGCAGTACTTC.

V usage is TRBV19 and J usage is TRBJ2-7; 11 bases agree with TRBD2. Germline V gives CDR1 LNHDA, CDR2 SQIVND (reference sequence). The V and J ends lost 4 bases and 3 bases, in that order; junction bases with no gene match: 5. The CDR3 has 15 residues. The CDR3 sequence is CASSRTSGQVYEQYF. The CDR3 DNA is TGTGCCAGTAGTAGGACTAGCGGGCAGGTCTACGAGCAGTACTTC.

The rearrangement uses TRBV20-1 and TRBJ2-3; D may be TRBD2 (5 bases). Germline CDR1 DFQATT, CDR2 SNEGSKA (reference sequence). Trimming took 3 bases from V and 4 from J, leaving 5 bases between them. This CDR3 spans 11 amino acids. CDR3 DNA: TGCAGTGCTAGGAGGGCAGATACGCAGTATTTT. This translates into CSARRADTQYF.

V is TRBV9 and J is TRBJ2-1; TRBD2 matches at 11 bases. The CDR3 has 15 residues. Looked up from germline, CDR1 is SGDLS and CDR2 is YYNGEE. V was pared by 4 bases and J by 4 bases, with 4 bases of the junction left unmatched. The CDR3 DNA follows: TGTGCCAGCAGCTCCCCTAGCGGGGGGTACAATGAGCAGTTCTTC. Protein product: CASSSPSGGYNEQFF.

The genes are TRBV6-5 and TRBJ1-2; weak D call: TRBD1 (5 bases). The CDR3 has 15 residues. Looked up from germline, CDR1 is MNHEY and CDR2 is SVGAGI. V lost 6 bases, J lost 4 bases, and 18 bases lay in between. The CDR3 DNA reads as TGTGCCAGCAGGGCCCGGGACGGACTATCCTATGGCTACACCTTC. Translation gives CASRARDGLSYGYTF.

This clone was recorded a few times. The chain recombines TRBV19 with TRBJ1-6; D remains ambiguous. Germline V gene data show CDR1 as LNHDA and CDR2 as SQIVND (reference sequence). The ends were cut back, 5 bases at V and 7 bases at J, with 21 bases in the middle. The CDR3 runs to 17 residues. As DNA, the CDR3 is TGTGCCAGTAGTCCAACACAACTTCGGAGGTTCAATTCACCCCTCCACTTT. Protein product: CASSPTQLRRFNSPLHF. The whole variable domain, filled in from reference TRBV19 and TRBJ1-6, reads DGGITQSPKYLFRKEGQNVTLSCEQNLNHDAMYWYRQDPGQGLRLIYYSQIVNDFQKGDIAEGYSVSREKKESFPLTVTSAQKNPTAFYLCASSPTQLRRFNSPLHFGNGTRLTVT.

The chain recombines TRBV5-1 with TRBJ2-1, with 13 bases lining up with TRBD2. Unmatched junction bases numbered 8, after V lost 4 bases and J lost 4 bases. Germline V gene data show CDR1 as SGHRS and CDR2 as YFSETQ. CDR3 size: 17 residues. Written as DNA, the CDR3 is TGCGCCAGCAGCGAAGGGACTAGCGGGGTCATATACAATGAGCAGTTCTTC. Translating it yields CASSEGTSGVIYNEQFF.

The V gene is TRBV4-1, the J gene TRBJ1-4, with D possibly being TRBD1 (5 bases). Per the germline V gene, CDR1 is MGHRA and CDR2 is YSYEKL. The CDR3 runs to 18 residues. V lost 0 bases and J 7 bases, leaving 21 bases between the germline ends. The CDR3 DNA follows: TGCGCCAGCAGCCAAGACCCCGCGTGGGGGTCGGGTTTTGAAAAACTGTTTTTT. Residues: CASSQDPAWGSGFEKLFF.